One and the same sample provided the 4 T cell receptor beta chains below, sequenced in a study of spatial heterogeneity in lung cancer. Study-wide results and caveats: Counts of expanded intratumoral alpha and beta TCRs tracked tumor mutation counts.

This sample's time point: sample taken at primary tumor resection. No antigen has been identified for these receptors. TCRdb reprocessed the 5' RACE reads with MiXCR, giving one entry per CDR3 protein. Of fewer than 20,000 distinct CDR3 sequences listed, around 7% are singletons. The sequences come from lung tumor tissue, collected at surgery. The origin of the receptors is a female donor with early-stage non-small cell lung cancer.

This clonotype has a count of ten or more. This chain links TRBV3-1 with TRBJ1-1; D unclear. This CDR3 has 11 amino acids. The V end was cut by 6 bases, the J end by 7 bases, with 9 bases between. The germline V gene has CDR1 LGHDT and CDR2 YNNKEL (reference sequence). CDR3 amino acids: CASSRADEAFF. The CDR3 coding sequence is TGTGCCAGCAGTCGCGCCGATGAAGCTTTCTTT. The full variable domain, in which reference TRBV3-1 and TRBJ1-1 provide the parts outside the CDR3, is DTAVSQTPKYLVTQMGNDKSIKCEQNLGHDTMYWYKQDSKKFLKIMFSYNNKELIINETVPNRFSPKSPDKAHLNLHINSLELGDSAVYFCASSRADEAFFGQGTRLTVV.

In this sample, this clonotype turned up many times. Written as DNA, the CDR3 is TGTGCCAGCAGTTCCTCCCGGTTAAGGGAGACCCAGTACTTC. It specifies CASSSSRLRETQYF. The chain is built from TRBV28 and TRBJ2-5; D uncertain. Germline V CDR1 and CDR2: MDHEN, SYDVKM. The CDR3 contains 14 residues. With 4 bases removed from V and 5 bases from J, the gap between germline ends came to 14 bases.

The chain joins TRBV3-1 to TRBJ2-1, with 10 bases fitting TRBD2. The V segment lost 4 bases and the J segment 5 bases; nucleotides outside the gene matches: 5. The CDR3 loop spans 15 amino acids. The V gene's germline CDR1 is LGHDT and CDR2 YNNKEL (reference sequence). CDR3 loop: CASSRIAGGHNEQFF. As DNA, the CDR3 is TGTGCCAGCAGCCGTATAGCGGGGGGCCACAATGAGCAGTTCTTC.

The V call is TRBV19, the J call TRBJ1-6; TRBD1 might be the D (5 bases). The CDR3 covers 14 residues. Germline V gene lookup returns CDR1 LNHDA and CDR2 SQIVND (reference sequence). The DNA of the CDR3 is TGTGCAAGCTCTAGGGGCGGTTATAATTCACCCCTCCACTTT. Translated: CASSRGGYNSPLHF.